The rows below give T cell receptor beta chains drawn from one sample of a study of blood T cell repertoires in COVID-19. Profiling relied on immunoSEQ multiplex PCR, and the TCRdb table lists in-frame clones only, not all of them. Found here are around 170,000 clones, 84% of them singletons; the top ten hold nearly 8%. The sample taken for sequencing was PBMCs or T cells enriched from blood (not recorded which). All receptors derive from a woman between 45 and 65 years old who had recovered from COVID-19. Both conserved end residues are part of each CDR3. The D gene is left open where the match is weak. For some rows the clone size is stated as once, few or many, or as a class when expanded; others skip it.

TRBD1 - TRBJ1-2 TRBV27 TGTGCCAGCAGTAAGGGGACAGGGGTTTTAATCTACACCTTC CASSKGTGVLIYTF
- - TRBJ2-3 TRBV3-1/TRBV3-2 TGTGCCAGCAGCCATCAGGGAGGTGAGCAGTATTTT CASSHQGGEQYF
TRBD1 - TRBJ2-3 TRBV19 TGTGCCAGTAACCCCGGACAGGGGAATCTCGATACGCAGTATTTT CASNPGQGNLDTQYF
- - TRBJ2-1 TRBV24-1 TGTGCCACCAGTGATTCTCTAGCCTTTAATGAGCAGTTCTTC CATSDSLAFNEQFF
- - TRBJ1-1 TRBV23-1 TGTCGGTTAGGGGGAAGGAACACTGAAGCTTTCTTT CRLGGRNTEAFF
TRBD1 few TRBJ1-3 TRBV27 TGTGCCAGCAGTCCTCGACAGGGATCTGGAAACACCATATATTTT CASSPRQGSGNTIYF
TRBD2 - TRBJ2-3 TRBV3-1/TRBV3-2 TGTGCCAGCAGCCAAGAACCCACCCCGGGACTAGCGGGGGGCACAGATACGCAGTATTTT CASSQEPTPGLAGGTDTQYF
- - TRBJ2-1 TRBV20-1 TGCAGTGCTAGAGGAGGCAATGAGCAGTTCTTC CSARGGNEQFF
- - TRBJ1-4 TRBV5-1 TGCGCCAGCAGCTTGGAAGGAGATTATAATGAAAAACTGTTTTTT CASSLEGDYNEKLFF
- - TRBJ2-2 TRBV9 TGTGCCAGCAGCCCACGTACATCGAACACCGGGGAGCTGTTTTTT CASSPRTSNTGELFF
- - TRBJ2-2 TRBV5-1 TGCGCCAGCAGCTTAGGTATGGGGCATGACACCGGGGAGCTGTTTTTT CASSLGMGHDTGELFF
TRBD2 - TRBJ2-2 TRBV10-3 TGTGCCATCAGTGATGTAGCGGGAACCCCGATGTCCACCGGGGAGCTGTTTTTT CAISDVAGTPMSTGELFF
TRBD1 - TRBJ1-4 TRBV4-1 TGCGCCAGCAGCCCACTCACAGGGGTTATTAATGAAAAACTGTTTTTT CASSPLTGVINEKLFF
TRBD1 - TRBJ1-6 TRBV6-5 TGTGCCAGCACCGCGGGACAGTATAATTCACCCCTCCACTTT CASTAGQYNSPLHF